Sequencing of this T cell receptor beta chain was carried out in a study of T-cell reconstitution after alpha-beta-depleted transplantation in children (dated by TCRdb to 2015 to 2016). Regarding the complete study: Using TCR repertoire profiling, the study quantitatively followed how T-cell immune reconstitution unfolded in children after TCRalphabeta/CD19-depleted allogeneic hematopoietic cell transplantation.

Preparation of the library involved PCR. Instrument used: Illumina HiSeq 2500. Molecular barcoding was employed in the preparation of TCR libraries, with unique molecular identifiers being used to normalize TCRbeta repertoire quantification. The public reads were reanalyzed by TCRdb: fastp trimming at Q25, MiXCR alignment, in-frame beta chains only. Every entry covers one CDR3 protein and lists the most common genes and DNA from its rows. Present in this sample are a few hundred thousand distinct CDR3 sequences, 10% to 15% of which were seen just once. Together, the top ten hold 2.2% of the sample. For CDR1 and CDR2, the germline V gene lists SGHRS and YFSETQ. Trimming removed 1 base from V and 3 bases from J, leaving 10 bases between the germline ends. From cysteine to phenylalanine, the CDR3 is 14 amino acids long. Of the read, only the CDR3 DNA is kept; its 42 bases are in frame from base 1. General findings and caveats noted by the study authors: In some patients, the high TCRbeta diversity seen at day 60 was put down to recipient T cells and intrathymic progenitors that had survived conditioning. The apparently early alphabetaT-cell count recovery about two months after transplant was reportedly dependent on only several hundred rapidly expanded clones derived from non-depleted graft cells. The frequencies of hyperexpanded clones fell over the following months, and after one year, T-cell counts and TCRbeta diversity were mostly attributed to newly produced T cells.

The intended sense of this specimen's treatment or condition label: allogeneic hematopoietic cell transplantation with graft depleted of TCRalphabeta T cells and CD19 B cells. The transplant recipients were children given TCRalphabeta/CD19-depleted allogeneic hematopoietic cell grafts. This clonotype came up a few times. No cognate antigen has been identified for it. Per-base quality was not reported, and no clone a single base away is much larger than it. The sequenced sample was PBMCs, mostly from graft donor cells, obtained 360 days after TCRalphabeta/CD19-depleted stem cell transplant. The TCR was taken from a male patient aged 10 to 17 who had a stem cell transplant for acute myeloid leukemia, so the T cells may come from the graft donor. The chain is encoded by TRBV5-1 joined to TRBJ1-1, with no reliable assignment of the D segment. CDR3 loop: CASSLFRVHTEAFF. The bases read TGCGCCAGCAGCTTGTTTAGGGTTCACACTGAAGCTTTCTTT.